This T cell receptor (beta chain) was sequenced for a study of neoadjuvant nivolumab and ipilimumab in lung cancer. Assay: immunoSEQ multiplex PCR; the TCRdb copy retains only in-frame clones and omits some. Of fewer than 25,000 clones in the sample, more than 65% were seen once. In the case of this clone: The antigen is undetermined.

Germline lookup yields CDR1 ENHRY and CDR2 SYGVKD. The CDR3 length is 11 residues. Trimming shortened V by 3 bases and J by 7 bases, and 6 bases separated the two germline ends. Study-wide results and limits: TCR richness and clonality were higher in tumors than adjacent uninvolved lung. Only two of four nivolumab-treated tumors gained richness and clonality by surgery.

Sample: peripheral blood, taken before neoadjuvant nivolumab, alone or with ipilimumab. This TCR derives from an adult with non-small cell lung cancer. V gene TRBV10-3 combines with J gene TRBJ2-5; D is unresolved. CDR3 residues: CAISDLATQYF. In DNA form, the CDR3 reads TGTGCCATCAGTGATTTGGCGACCCAGTACTTC.